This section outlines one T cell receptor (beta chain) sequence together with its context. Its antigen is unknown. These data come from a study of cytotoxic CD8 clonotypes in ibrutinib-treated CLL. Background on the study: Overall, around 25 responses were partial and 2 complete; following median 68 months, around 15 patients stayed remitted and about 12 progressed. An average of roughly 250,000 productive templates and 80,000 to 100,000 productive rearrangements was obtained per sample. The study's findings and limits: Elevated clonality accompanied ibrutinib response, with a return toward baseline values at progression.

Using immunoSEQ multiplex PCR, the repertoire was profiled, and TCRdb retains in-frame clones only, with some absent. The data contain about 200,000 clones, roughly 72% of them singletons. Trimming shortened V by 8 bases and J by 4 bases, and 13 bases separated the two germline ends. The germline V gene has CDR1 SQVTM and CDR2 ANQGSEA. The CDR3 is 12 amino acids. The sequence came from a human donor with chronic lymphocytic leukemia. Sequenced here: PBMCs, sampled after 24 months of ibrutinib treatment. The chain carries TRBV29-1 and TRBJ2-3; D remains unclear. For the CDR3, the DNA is TGCAGCTTCGGGCCCCGGGCAGATACGCAGTATTTT. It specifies CSFGPRADTQYF.